Presented here are 21 T cell receptor beta chains from one specimen sequenced in a study of cytomegalovirus exposure and HLA in healthy donors (dated by TCRdb to 2016 to 2017). Receptors were amplified or captured by the immunoSEQ multiplex PCR assay. A mixture of 60 forward primers for TCR Vbeta segments and 13 reverse primers for TCR Jbeta segments was used in the multiplex PCR. TCRdb mirrors the immuneACCESS table, restricted to in-frame sequences. Some clones are absent from its copies; in checked studies, under half trace to an unresolved V gene, and the reason for the others is unknown. The sample includes 140,000 to 150,000 clones, with 60% to 85% observed a single time. The top ten clonotypes cover about 12% of the sample. Specimen: PBMCs. The receptors derive from a man aged 35-49 years in good health and CMV-seropositive.

The chain employs TRBV18 and TRBJ2-2; maybe TRBD2 (5 bases). Per germline, CDR1 KGHSH and CDR2 LQKENI. Trimming shortened V by 0 bases and J by 6 bases, and 11 bases separated the two germline ends. This CDR3 comprises 15 residues. CDR3 coding DNA: TGTGCCAGCTCACCACCGGATCCCGGGGCCGGGGAGCTGTTTTTT. Its protein product is CASSPPDPGAGELFF.

The chain links TRBV28 to TRBJ2-1; tentative D call: TRBD1 (6 bases). The CDR3 is made up of 15 amino acids. CDR1 is MDHEN, CDR2 SYDVKM, per germline. Trimming shortened V by 5 bases and J by 0 bases, and 11 bases separated the two germline ends. The CDR3 sequence: CASSPDSYSYNEQFF. CDR3 nucleotides: TGTGCCAGCAGTCCGGACAGTTACTCCTACAATGAGCAGTTCTTC.

V and J are TRBV9 and TRBJ1-4, with TRBD1 as a possible D gene (6 bases). Trimming took 2 bases from V and 6 from J, leaving 23 bases between them. The length of the CDR3 is 18 residues. Per germline, CDR1 SGDLS and CDR2 YYNGEE. The CDR3 protein is CASSVGHSPGHEDEKLFF. The CDR3 nucleotides read TGTGCCAGCAGCGTTGGTCACTCACCGGGACATGAGGATGAAAAACTGTTTTTT. Full variable domain (outside the CDR3, taken from reference TRBV9 and TRBJ1-4): DSGVTQTPKHLITATGQRVTLRCSPRSGDLSVYWYQQSLDQGLQFLIQYYNGEERAKGNILERFSAQQFPDLHSELNLSSLELGDSALYFCASSVGHSPGHEDEKLFFGSGTQLSVL.

This sequence joins TRBV10-3 and TRBJ2-1, with 10 nucleotides matching TRBD2. The CDR3 length is 18 residues. The V gene end was trimmed by 0 bases and the J gene end by 1 base; junction bases not matched to a gene: 6. Germline V lookup: CDR1 ENHRY, CDR2 SYGVKD. CDR3 sequence reads: CAISESIRGLASYNEQFF. The DNA of the CDR3 is TGTGCCATCAGTGAGTCGATCCGGGGACTAGCGTCCTACAATGAGCAGTTCTTC.

Regarding this clone: The junction departs from the called germline gene at one end, perhaps through a read error. This sequence joins TRBV5-6 and TRBJ2-6; 7 bases line up with TRBD1. CDR1 is SGHDT, CDR2 YYEEEE, per germline. The CDR3 runs 15 residues. In DNA form, the CDR3 reads TGTGCCAGCAGCTTGAAGGGGGCTGGGGCCAACGGCCTGACTTTC. Residues: CASSLKGAGANGLTF. Full variable domain (outside the CDR3, taken from reference TRBV5-6 and TRBJ2-6): DAGVTQSPTHLIKTRGQQVTLRCSPKSGHDTVSWYQQALGQGPQFIFQYYEEEERQRGNFPDRFSGHQFPNYSSELNVNALLLGDSALYLCASSLKGAGANGLTFGAGSRLTVL.

DNA of the CDR3: TGCAGCGCCCGGAGAGGGTCTGATACGCAGTATTTT. The encoded protein is CSARRGSDTQYF. J is TRBJ2-3 and V is TRBV29-1, with D possibly being TRBD2 (5 bases). This CDR3 has 12 amino acids. Trimming pared 7 bases from V and 6 bases from J, leaving 14 bases between. Germline loops: CDR1 SQVTM, CDR2 ANQGSEA.

CDR3 sequence (DNA): TGTGCCTGCCAGACTCGACCCCGCCCCTCCTACAATGAGCAGTTCTTC. As protein: CACQTRPRPSYNEQFF. This chain links TRBV30 with TRBJ2-1, with D unclear. The CDR3 loop spans 16 amino acids. Per germline, CDR1 GTSNPN and CDR2 SVGIG (reference sequence). Between the trimmed V and J ends, which lost 6 bases and 0 bases, there was a span of 18 bases. The whole variable domain, remainder taken from reference TRBV30 and TRBJ2-1, is SQTIHQWPATLVQPVGSPLSLECTVEGTSNPNLYWYRQAAGRGLQLLFYSVGIGQISSEVPQNLSASRPQDRQFILSSKKLLLSDSGFYLCACQTRPRPSYNEQFFGPGTRLTVL.

This sequence joins TRBV4-1 and TRBJ2-1; D is undetermined. V was clipped by 1 base and J by 2 bases, with 12 bases between them. The CDR3 is 16 amino acids. Looked up from germline, CDR1 is MGHRA and CDR2 is YSYEKL. CDR3 sequence (DNA): TGCGCCAGCAGCCAAGGAATAAGTGGGCCCTACAATGAGCAGTTCTTC. It encodes CASSQGISGPYNEQFF.

The rearrangement joins TRBV28 to TRBJ1-3; 10 nucleotides line up with TRBD1. This CDR3 spans 17 amino acids. Trimming at V came to 2 bases and at J to 3 bases, leaving 7 bases not matched to a gene. The germline V gene encodes CDR1 MDHEN and CDR2 SYDVKM. CDR3 bases: TGTGCCAGCAGTTTACCGAGACAGGGGGCATTTGGAAACACCATATATTTT. Translated: CASSLPRQGAFGNTIYF.

The V gene is TRBV30, the J gene TRBJ1-2; weak D call: TRBD1 (5 bases). The V end lost 3 bases, the J end lost 8 bases, and 10 bases lay between the germline ends. Germline V gene lookup returns CDR1 GTSNPN and CDR2 SVGIG (reference sequence). The CDR3 runs 11 residues. The chain's CDR3 is CAWSARGGYTF. CDR3 DNA: TGTGCCTGGAGCGCGCGGGGCGGCTACACCTTC.

The rearrangement joins TRBV5-4 to TRBJ1-4; TRBD1 aligns across 7 bases. The CDR3 has 14 residues. Germline-derived CDR1 and CDR2 are SGHNT and YYREEE (reference sequence). After removal of 1 base from V and 9 bases from J, the junction contained 6 bases not matched to a gene. The CDR3 is CASSLHGTEKKLFF. The CDR3 DNA reads as TGTGCCAGCAGCTTGCATGGGACAGAAAAAAAACTGTTTTTT.

The chain has TRBV15 and TRBJ1-2; perhaps TRBD1 as D (5 bases). Germline CDR1 and CDR2: LNHNV and YYDKDF (reference sequence). With 1 base removed from V and 7 bases from J, the gap between germline ends came to 19 bases. The CDR3 extends over 16 amino acids. The CDR3 DNA reads as TGTGCCACCAGCAGAGCAGGAGACAGATCCTCTTTTGGCTACACCTTC. It specifies CATSRAGDRSSFGYTF.

The chain has TRBV27 and TRBJ2-3; 12 positions agree with TRBD2. Germline V gene sequence: CDR1 MNHEY, CDR2 SMNVEV (reference sequence). Germline trimming cut 7 bases from V and 4 bases from J; bases unmatched to any gene: 18. CDR3 length: 19 residues. CDR3 loop: CASTFPRLAGDVVADTQYF. CDR3 in DNA: TGTGCCAGCACTTTCCCCCGACTAGCGGGAGACGTGGTGGCAGATACGCAGTATTTT.

This clone was recorded a few times. The chain combines TRBV5-4 with TRBJ1-2, with TRBD1 matching 8 bases. The CDR3 totals 13 residues. Germline V gives CDR1 SGHNT, CDR2 YYREEE (reference sequence). The V segment lost 9 bases and the J segment 6 bases; nucleotides outside the gene matches: 10. As DNA, the CDR3 is TGTGCCACCACCGACAGGGGAAGCGATGGCTACACCTTC. As protein: CATTDRGSDGYTF.

The rearrangement joins TRBV7-8 to TRBJ1-3; no clear D. The J call is in doubt because the DNA end fits TRBJ2-2 better. The CDR3 covers 15 residues. CDR1 is SGHVS and CDR2 is FQNEAQ in the germline V gene. The chain's CDR3 is CASSFEGKGTGELFF. In DNA, the CDR3 is TGTGCCAGCAGCTTTGAAGGAAAGGGCACCGGGGAGCTGTTTTTT.

J is TRBJ2-7 and V is TRBV21-1; the table names TRBD1, a call not compared with the DNA. TRBV21-1 constitutes a pseudogene. The CDR3 is 17 residues long. CDR3 coding DNA: TGTGCCAGCAGCACACACGCCCAGGGCCCCAGCCGTAAGGAGCAGTACTTC. Protein sequence: CASSTHAQGPSRKEQYF.

On this clone itself: The same CDR3 also results from other DNA sequences found in this sample. This chain uses TRBV5-4 with TRBJ2-2, with 9 bases aligning to TRBD2. V gave up 4 bases and J gave up 1 base; unmatched junction bases: 2. Germline V gives CDR1 SGHNT, CDR2 YYREEE (reference sequence). This CDR3 comprises 15 residues. The CDR3: CASSLTSGNTGELFF. CDR3 nucleotides: TGTGCCAGCAGCCTGACTAGCGGGAACACCGGGGAGCTGTTTTTT. Full variable domain (missing parts from reference TRBV5-4 and TRBJ2-2): ETGVTQSPTHLIKTRGQQVTLRCSSQSGHNTVSWYQQALGQGPQFIFQYYREEENGRGNFPPRFSGLQFPNYSSELNVNALELDDSALYLCASSLTSGNTGELFFGEGSRLTVL.

The chain recombines TRBV9 with TRBJ2-7, with D perhaps matching TRBD1 (5 bases). The germline V gene encodes CDR1 SGDLS and CDR2 YYNGEE. CDR3 length: 17 residues. V was pared by 6 bases and J by 5 bases, with 27 bases between. In nucleotides, the CDR3 is TGTGCCAGCACCCATCTGCAAACAGGTCATGTAAGTAACGAGCAGTACTTC. Residues: CASTHLQTGHVSNEQYF.

The sample holds a few counts of this clone. The junction and the germline gene differ at one end; a read error may be behind it. The chain uses TRBV7-9 and TRBJ1-5; D remains ambiguous. There are 16 residues in the CDR3. Germline values: CDR1 SEHNR, CDR2 FQNEAQ (reference sequence). The CDR3 DNA sequence: TGTTCCAGCAGCTTAGCGCCCGGGGATGGCAATCAGCCCCAGCATTTT. Protein: CSSSLAPGDGNQPQHF.

The chain has TRBV28 and TRBJ1-1, with no clear D. The length of the CDR3 is 12 residues. Germline V CDR1 and CDR2: MDHEN, SYDVKM. V was shortened by 6 bases and J by 3 bases, with 8 bases between the two germline ends. The CDR3 sequence is CASRYRDTEAFF. CDR3 nucleotides: TGTGCCAGCAGGTACAGAGACACTGAAGCTTTCTTT.

This clone was observed a handful of times. The CDR3 DNA is TGTGCCAGCAGCATAGGGCGACTAGCCTACGAGCAGTACTTC. Translation: CASSIGRLAYEQYF. The gene calls are TRBV7-8 and TRBJ2-7; possibly TRBD2 for D (6 bases). Trimming took off 5 bases at V and 2 bases at J, with 13 bases between the two ends. The CDR3 totals 14 residues. CDR1 is SGHVS, CDR2 FQNEAQ, per germline.